The entry that follows covers one T cell receptor beta chain sequence. Antigen unknown. The table came from immunoSEQ multiplex PCR; TCRdb's copy has only in-frame clones and leaves some out. The repertoire consists of about 2.4 million clones, with roughly 93% occurring once and the leading ten covering roughly 0.39%. The entry originates in a study of shared clonotypes between healthy human individuals. Study results and limitations: Rarefaction analysis demonstrated incomplete sorted-subset sequencing notwithstanding large depth.

The specimen sequenced was naive CD4+ T cells from PBMCs. The subset denotes: CD45RA+ positively selected. This clonotype was obtained from a man between 18 and 35 years old in good health. Some clones in this sample may be carry-over from other donors' samples.

The CDR3 protein is CASSLRVGRPGANVLTF. The CDR3 DNA reads as TGTGCCAGCAGTTTAAGGGTGGGGCGTCCTGGGGCCAACGTCCTGACTTTC. The V and J genes are TRBV28 and TRBJ2-6; D is perhaps TRBD1 (5 bases). V was cut by 2 bases and J by 2 bases, with 13 bases left in between. The germline V gene has CDR1 MDHEN and CDR2 SYDVKM. CDR3 length: 17 residues.